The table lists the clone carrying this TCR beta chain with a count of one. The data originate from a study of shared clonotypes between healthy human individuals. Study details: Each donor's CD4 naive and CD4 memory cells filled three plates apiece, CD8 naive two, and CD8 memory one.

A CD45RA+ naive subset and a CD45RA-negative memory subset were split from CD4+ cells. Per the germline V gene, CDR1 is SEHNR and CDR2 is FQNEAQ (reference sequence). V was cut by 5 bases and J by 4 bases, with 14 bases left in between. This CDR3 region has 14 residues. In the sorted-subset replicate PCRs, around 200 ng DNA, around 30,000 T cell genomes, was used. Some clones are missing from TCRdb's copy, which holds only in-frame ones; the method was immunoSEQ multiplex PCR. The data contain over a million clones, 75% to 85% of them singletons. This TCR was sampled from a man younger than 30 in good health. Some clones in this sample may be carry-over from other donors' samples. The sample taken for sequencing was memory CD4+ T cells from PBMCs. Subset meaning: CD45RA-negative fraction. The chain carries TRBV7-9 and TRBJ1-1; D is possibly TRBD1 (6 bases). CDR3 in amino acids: CASSPDSQGTEAFF. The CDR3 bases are TGTGCCAGCAGCCCCGACTCACAGGGCACTGAAGCTTTCTTT.